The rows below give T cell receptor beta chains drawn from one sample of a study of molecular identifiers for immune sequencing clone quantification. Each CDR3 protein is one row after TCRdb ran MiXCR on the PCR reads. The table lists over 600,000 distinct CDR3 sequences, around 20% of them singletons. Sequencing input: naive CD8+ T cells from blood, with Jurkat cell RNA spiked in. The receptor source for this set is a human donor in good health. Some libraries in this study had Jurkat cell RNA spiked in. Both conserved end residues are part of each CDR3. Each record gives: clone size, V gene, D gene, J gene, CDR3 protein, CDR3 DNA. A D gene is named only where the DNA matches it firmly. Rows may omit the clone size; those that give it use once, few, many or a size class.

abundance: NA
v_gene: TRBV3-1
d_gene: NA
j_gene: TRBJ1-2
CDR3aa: CASSTHMVASYGYTF
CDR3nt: TGTGCCAGCAGCACCCACATGGTTGCTAGCTATGGCTACACCTTC

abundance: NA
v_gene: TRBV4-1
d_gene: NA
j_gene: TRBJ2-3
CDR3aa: CASSRYTDTRYF
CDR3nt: TGCGCCAGCAGCCGGTACACAGATACGCGGTATTTT

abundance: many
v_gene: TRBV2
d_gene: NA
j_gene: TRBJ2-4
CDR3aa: CASSELTEIQYF
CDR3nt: TGTGCCAGCAGTGAACTGACCGAAATTCAGTACTTC

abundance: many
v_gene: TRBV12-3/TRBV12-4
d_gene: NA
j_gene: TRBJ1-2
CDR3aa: CASSFGDEYGYTF
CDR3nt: TGTGCCAGCAGTTTCGGGGACGAGTATGGCTACACCTTC

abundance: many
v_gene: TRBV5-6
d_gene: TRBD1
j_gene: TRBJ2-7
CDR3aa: CASSISGTAHSYEQYF
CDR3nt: TGTGCCAGCAGCATATCCGGGACAGCCCACTCCTACGAGCAGTACTTC

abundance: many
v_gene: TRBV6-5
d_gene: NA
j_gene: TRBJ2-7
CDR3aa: CASSPGVAPYEQYF
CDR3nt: TGTGCCAGCAGTCCCGGGGTAGCTCCCTACGAGCAGTACTTC

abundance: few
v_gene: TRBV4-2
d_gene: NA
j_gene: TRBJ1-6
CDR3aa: CASSQGEGIDSPLHF
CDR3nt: TGTGCCAGCAGCCAAGGTGAGGGTATAGATTCACCCCTCCACTTT

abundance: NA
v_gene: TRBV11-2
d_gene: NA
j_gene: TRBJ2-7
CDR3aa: CASSPGLYPEQYF
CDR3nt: TGTGCCAGCAGCCCAGGACTATACCCCGAGCAGTACTTC

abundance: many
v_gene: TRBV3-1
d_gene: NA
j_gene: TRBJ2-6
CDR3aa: CASSQELNWRSGANVLTF
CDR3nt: TGTGCCAGCAGCCAAGAATTGAATTGGCGCTCTGGGGCCAACGTCCTGACTTTC

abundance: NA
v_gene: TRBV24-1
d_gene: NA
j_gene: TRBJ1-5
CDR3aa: CATSDLRQGFQPQHF
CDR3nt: TGTGCCACCAGTGATTTGCGGCAGGGCTTTCAGCCCCAGCATTTT

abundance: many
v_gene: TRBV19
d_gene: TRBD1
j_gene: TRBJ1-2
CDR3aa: CASSYQGANYGYTF
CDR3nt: TGTGCCAGTAGTTACCAGGGGGCGAACTATGGCTACACCTTC

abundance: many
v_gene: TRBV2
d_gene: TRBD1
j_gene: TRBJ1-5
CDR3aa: CASSDGTGGGQPQHF
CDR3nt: TGTGCCAGCAGCGACGGGACAGGGGGCGGCCAGCCCCAGCATTTT

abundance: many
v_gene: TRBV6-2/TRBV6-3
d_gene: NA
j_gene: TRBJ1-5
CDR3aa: CASSYMGPGYSNQPQHF
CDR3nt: TGTGCCAGCAGTTATATGGGCCCCGGCTATAGCAATCAGCCCCAGCATTTT

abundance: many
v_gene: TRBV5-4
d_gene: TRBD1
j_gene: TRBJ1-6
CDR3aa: CASSDWDRVSPLHF
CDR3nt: TGTGCCAGCAGCGATTGGGACAGGGTTTCACCCCTCCACTTT

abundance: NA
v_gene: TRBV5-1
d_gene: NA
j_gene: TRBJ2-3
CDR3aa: CASSLAFVELVSDTQYF
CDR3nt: TGCGCCAGCAGCTTGGCCTTTGTGGAGTTGGTGTCAGATACGCAGTATTTT

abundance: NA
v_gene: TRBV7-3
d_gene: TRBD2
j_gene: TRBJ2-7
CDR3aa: CASSLAGDKTSEQYF
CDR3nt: TGTGCCAGCAGCTTAGCGGGAGACAAAACGAGCGAGCAGTACTTC

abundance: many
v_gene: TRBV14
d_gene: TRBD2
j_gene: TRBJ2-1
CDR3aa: CASSQLAGGLANEQFF
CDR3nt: TGTGCCAGCAGCCAACTAGCGGGGGGGCTGGCCAATGAGCAGTTCTTC

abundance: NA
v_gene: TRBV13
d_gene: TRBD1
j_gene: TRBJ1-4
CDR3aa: CASSFRDRGIDEKLFF
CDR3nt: TGTGCCAGCAGCTTCCGGGACAGGGGGATTGATGAAAAACTGTTTTTT

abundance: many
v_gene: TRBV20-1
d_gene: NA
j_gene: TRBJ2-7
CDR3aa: CSARAEPYEQYF
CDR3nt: TGCAGTGCCCGAGCCGAACCCTACGAGCAGTACTTC

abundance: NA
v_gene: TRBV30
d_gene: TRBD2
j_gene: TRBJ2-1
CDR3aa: CAWSPLKAGGPYNEQFF
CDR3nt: TGTGCCTGGAGTCCCCTCAAAGCGGGAGGACCCTACAATGAGCAGTTCTTC

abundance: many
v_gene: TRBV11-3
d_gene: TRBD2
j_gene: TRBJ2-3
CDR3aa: CASSLGSASGRSTDTQYF
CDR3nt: TGTGCCAGCAGCTTAGGATCGGCTAGCGGGAGGAGCACAGATACGCAGTATTTT

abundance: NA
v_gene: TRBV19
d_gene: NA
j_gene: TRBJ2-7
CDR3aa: CASSPGIAYEQYF
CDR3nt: TGTGCCAGTAGTCCTGGGATTGCCTACGAGCAGTACTTC

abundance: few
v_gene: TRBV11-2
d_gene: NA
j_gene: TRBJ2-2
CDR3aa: CASSLGGGGLGGELFF
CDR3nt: TGTGCCAGCAGCCTGGGGGGCGGGGGCCTCGGAGGGGAGCTGTTTTTT

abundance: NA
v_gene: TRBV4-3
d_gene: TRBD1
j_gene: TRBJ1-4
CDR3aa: CASSHGTGLSEKLFF
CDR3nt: TGCGCCAGCAGCCATGGGACAGGTCTCAGTGAAAAACTGTTTTTT

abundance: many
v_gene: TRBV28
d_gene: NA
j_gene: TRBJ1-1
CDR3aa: CASTETGGVYFNTEAFF
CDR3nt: TGTGCCAGCACCGAAACGGGGGGCGTCTACTTTAACACTGAAGCTTTCTTT

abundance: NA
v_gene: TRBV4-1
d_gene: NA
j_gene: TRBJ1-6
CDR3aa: CASSRRYGGVSMSYNSPLHF
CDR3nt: TGCGCCAGCAGCCGACGATATGGGGGGGTCTCTATGTCCTATAATTCACCCCTCCACTTT

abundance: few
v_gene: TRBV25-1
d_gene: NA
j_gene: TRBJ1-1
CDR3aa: CASSQKWGTNTEAFF
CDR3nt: TGTGCCAGCAGTCAGAAGTGGGGAACCAACACTGAAGCTTTCTTT

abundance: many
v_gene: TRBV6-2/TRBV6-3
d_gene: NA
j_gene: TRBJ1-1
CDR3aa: CASSVQNTEAFF
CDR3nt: TGTGCCAGCAGCGTCCAGAACACTGAAGCTTTCTTT

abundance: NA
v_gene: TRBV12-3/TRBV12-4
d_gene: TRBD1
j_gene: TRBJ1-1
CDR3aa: CASSLGRTGGLTEAFF
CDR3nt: TGTGCCAGCAGTTTAGGGAGGACAGGCGGGCTCACTGAAGCTTTCTTT

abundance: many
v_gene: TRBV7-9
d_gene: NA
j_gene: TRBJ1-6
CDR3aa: CASSFSNSPLHF
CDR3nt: TGTGCCAGCAGCTTCAGTAATTCACCCCTCCACTTT

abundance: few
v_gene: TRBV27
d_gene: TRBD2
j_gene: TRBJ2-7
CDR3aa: CASSPWASGTYEQYF
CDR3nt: TGTGCCAGCAGTCCCTGGGCTAGCGGGACCTACGAGCAGTACTTC

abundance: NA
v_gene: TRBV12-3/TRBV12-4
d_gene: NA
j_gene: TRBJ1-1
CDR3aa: CASSLGRGSAFF
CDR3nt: TGTGCCAGCAGTTTAGGGAGGGGTTCGGCTTTCTTT

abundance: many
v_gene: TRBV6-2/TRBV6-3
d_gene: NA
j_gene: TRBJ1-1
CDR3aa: CASSRASDLNTEAFF
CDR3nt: TGTGCCAGCAGTCGAGCCAGTGATCTGAACACTGAAGCTTTCTTT

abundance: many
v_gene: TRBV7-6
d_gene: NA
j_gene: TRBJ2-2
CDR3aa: CASSLGPPSTGELFF
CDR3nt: TGTGCCAGCAGCTTAGGGCCCCCCAGCACCGGGGAGCTGTTTTTT

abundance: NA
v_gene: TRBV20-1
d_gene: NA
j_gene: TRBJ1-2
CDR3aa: CSASHNGVYGYTF
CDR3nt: TGCAGTGCTAGTCATAACGGGGTCTATGGCTACACCTTC

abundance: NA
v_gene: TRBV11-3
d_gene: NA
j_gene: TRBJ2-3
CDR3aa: CASSRRGFSGSTDTQYF
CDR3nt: TGTGCCAGCAGCCGAAGAGGTTTTAGCGGAAGCACAGATACGCAGTATTTT

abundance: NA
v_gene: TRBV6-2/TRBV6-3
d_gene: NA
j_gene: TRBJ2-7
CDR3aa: CASSYSRGREQYF
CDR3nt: TGTGCCAGCAGTTACTCGAGGGGCAGAGAGCAGTACTTC

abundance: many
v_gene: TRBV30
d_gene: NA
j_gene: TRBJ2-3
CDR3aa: CARDFGTDTQYF
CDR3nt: TGTGCTCGGGATTTTGGCACAGATACGCAGTATTTT

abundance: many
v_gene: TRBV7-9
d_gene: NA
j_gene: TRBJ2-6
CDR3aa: CASSSQGQGVTFGANVLTF
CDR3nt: TGTGCCAGCAGCTCACAAGGGCAGGGAGTAACTTTTGGGGCCAACGTCCTGACTTTC

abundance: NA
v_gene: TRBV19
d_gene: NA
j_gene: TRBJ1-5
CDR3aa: CVSNNGGLSQPQHF
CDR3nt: TGTGTCAGTAACAACGGCGGACTTAGTCAGCCCCAGCATTTT

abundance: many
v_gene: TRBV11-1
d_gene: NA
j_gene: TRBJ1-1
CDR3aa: CASSLNGHHPPNTEAFF
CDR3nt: TGTGCCAGCAGCCTAAATGGTCACCATCCACCGAACACTGAAGCTTTCTTT

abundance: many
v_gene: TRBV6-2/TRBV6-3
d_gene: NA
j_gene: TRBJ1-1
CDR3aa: CASSYSTGPQLNTEAFF
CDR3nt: TGTGCCAGCAGTTACTCAACAGGGCCCCAGCTGAACACTGAAGCTTTCTTT

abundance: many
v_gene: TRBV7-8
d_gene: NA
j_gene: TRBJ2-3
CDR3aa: CASSLRWAAQTSTDTQYF
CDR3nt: TGTGCCAGCAGCTTAAGGTGGGCAGCCCAAACTAGCACAGATACGCAGTATTTT

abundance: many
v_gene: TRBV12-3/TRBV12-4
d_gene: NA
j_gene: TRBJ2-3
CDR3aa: CASRSDRSPSTDTQYF
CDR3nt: TGTGCCAGCAGATCGGACAGATCTCCTAGCACAGATACGCAGTATTTT

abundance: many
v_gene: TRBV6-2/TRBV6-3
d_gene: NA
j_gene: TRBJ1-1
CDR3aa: CASSYSTVNTEAFF
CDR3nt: TGTGCCAGCAGTTACTCGACAGTGAACACTGAAGCTTTCTTT

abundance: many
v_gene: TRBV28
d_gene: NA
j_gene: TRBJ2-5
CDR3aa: CASRTGIQETQYF
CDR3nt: TGTGCCAGCAGAACCGGGATTCAGGAGACCCAGTACTTC

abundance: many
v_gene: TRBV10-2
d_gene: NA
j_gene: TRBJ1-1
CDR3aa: CASSELGTNTEAFF
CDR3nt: TGCGCCAGCAGTGAGTTAGGGACAAACACTGAAGCTTTCTTT

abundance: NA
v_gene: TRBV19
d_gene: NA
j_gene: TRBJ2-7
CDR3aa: CASSIKVGYEQYF
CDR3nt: TGTGCCAGTAGTATAAAGGTCGGCTACGAGCAGTACTTC

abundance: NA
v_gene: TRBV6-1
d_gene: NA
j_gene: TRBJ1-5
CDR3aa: CASKFNPPGRAILASNQPQHF
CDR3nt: TGTGCCAGCAAGTTTAATCCGCCGGGACGGGCAATTCTAGCTAGCAATCAGCCCCAGCATTTT

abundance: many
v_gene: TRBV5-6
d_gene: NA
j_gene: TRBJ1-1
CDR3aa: CASSLLWGGGTEAFF
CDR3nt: TGTGCCAGCAGCTTGTTGTGGGGCGGCGGCACTGAAGCTTTCTTT

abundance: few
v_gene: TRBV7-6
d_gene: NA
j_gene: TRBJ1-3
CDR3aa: CASSLSLAGTGNTIYF
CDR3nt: TGTGCCAGCAGCTTAAGTCTGGCGGGAACTGGAAACACCATATATTTT

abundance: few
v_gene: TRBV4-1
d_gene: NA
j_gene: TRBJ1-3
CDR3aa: CASSQRDGSPSGNTIYF
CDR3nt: TGCGCCAGCAGCCAACGCGACGGGTCCCCCTCTGGAAACACCATATATTTT

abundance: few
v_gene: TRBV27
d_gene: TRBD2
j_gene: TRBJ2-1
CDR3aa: CASSHSTGGYYNEQFF
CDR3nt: TGTGCCAGCAGTCACTCCACCGGGGGGTATTACAATGAGCAGTTCTTC

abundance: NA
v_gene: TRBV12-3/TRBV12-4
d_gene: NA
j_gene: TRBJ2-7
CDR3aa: CASGKYSGFPYEQYF
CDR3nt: TGTGCCAGCGGAAAATATAGCGGTTTCCCGTACGAGCAGTACTTC

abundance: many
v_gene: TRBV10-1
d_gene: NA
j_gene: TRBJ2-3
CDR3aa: CASSESYGLSTDTQYF
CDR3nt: TGCGCCAGCAGTGAGTCGTACGGGCTAAGCACAGATACGCAGTATTTT

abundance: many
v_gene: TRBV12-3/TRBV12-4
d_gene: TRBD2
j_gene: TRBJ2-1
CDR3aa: CASSQAGGPSHEQFF
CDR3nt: TGTGCCAGCAGCCAAGCGGGAGGGCCTTCCCATGAGCAGTTCTTC

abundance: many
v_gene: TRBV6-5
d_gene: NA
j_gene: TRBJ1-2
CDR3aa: CASSHRVNYGYTF
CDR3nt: TGTGCCAGCAGTCACCGAGTTAACTATGGCTACACCTTC

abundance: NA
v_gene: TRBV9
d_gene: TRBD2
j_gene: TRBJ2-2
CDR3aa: CASSVYAGDTGELFF
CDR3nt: TGTGCCAGCAGCGTATATGCGGGGGACACCGGGGAGCTGTTTTTT

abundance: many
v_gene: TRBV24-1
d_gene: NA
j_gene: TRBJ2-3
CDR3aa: CATSDLVPDRTRTDTQYF
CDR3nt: TGTGCCACCAGTGATTTGGTTCCGGACAGAACCCGCACAGATACGCAGTATTTT